A selection of T cell receptor beta chains follows, all from one sample in a study of shared clonotypes between healthy human individuals. Only in-frame clones appear in the TCRdb table, and some are missing; sequencing was by immunoSEQ multiplex PCR. This table has about 1.9 million clones, around 95% appearing once. The sequencing input was naive CD8+ T cells from PBMCs. The source of these receptors is a man younger than 35 in good health. Some clones in this sample may be carry-over from other donors' samples. CDR3s include the opening cysteine and the closing phenylalanine or tryptophan. A D gene is named only where the DNA matches it firmly. Clone size is given for some rows only: seen once, a few or many times, or a class if the clone is expanded.

TRBV25-1	.	.	TRBJ2-7	TGTGCCACCCAAATCAGCGGAGGCTACGAGCAGTACTTC	CATQISGGYEQYF
TRBV15	.	.	TRBJ2-7	TGTGCCACCAGCACCAAATCGTCGGAGGAGCAGTACTTC	CATSTKSSEEQYF
TRBV15	.	.	TRBJ2-5	TGTGCCACCAGCGGAGCCAGAAAAGAGACCCAGTACTTC	CATSGARKETQYF
TRBV27	.	.	TRBJ1-1	TGTGCCAGCAGTTTGGTGGCAGCCCCAGTAGACACTGAAGCTTTCTTT	CASSLVAAPVDTEAFF
TRBV7-8	.	once	TRBJ1-1	TGTGCCAGCAGCTTAGGGACAGTGAACACTGAAGCTTTCTTT	CASSLGTVNTEAFF
TRBV4-2	.	.	TRBJ1-2	TGTGCCAGCAGCGGGCGGACAAACTATGGCTACACCTTC	CASSGRTNYGYTF
TRBV7-8	TRBD2	.	TRBJ2-1	TGTGCCAGCAGCTTACGGCGGGAGGGCCTTACCGTTAATGAGCAGTTCTTC	CASSLRREGLTVNEQFF
TRBV28	.	.	TRBJ2-7	TGTGCCAGCAGTTCGGACCAGCGGGTCAGGGACGAGCAGTACTTC	CASSSDQRVRDEQYF
TRBV4-1	.	.	TRBJ2-2	TGCGCCAGCAGCCAAGATCACTCCACCGGGGAGCTGTTTTTT	CASSQDHSTGELFF
TRBV27	.	.	TRBJ1-5	TGTGCCAGCAGTTTAGGTGGGAGCGGGCAGCCCCAGCATTTT	CASSLGGSGQPQHF
TRBV28	.	.	TRBJ1-1	TGTGCCAGCAGCATGGGGTACAGGAACACTGAAGCTTTCTTT	CASSMGYRNTEAFF
TRBV11-2	.	once	TRBJ2-2	TGTGCCAGCAGCTCCCCGGGACGGTTGAACACCGGGGAGCTGTTTTTT	CASSSPGRLNTGELFF
TRBV11-1	.	.	TRBJ1-2	TGTGCCAGCAGCCCGCCCGCCAAGGGCTATGGCTACACCTTC	CASSPPAKGYGYTF
TRBV27	.	.	TRBJ2-7	TGTGCCAGCAGTTTAGAGGGAGGCGAGCAGTACTTC	CASSLEGGEQYF
TRBV7-6	.	.	TRBJ1-5	TGTGCCAGCAGCCTGGAGGACGGGAGCAATCAGCCCCAGCATTTT	CASSLEDGSNQPQHF
TRBV9	.	.	TRBJ2-3	TGTGCCAGCAGCGTATCCGGGACTAGCACAGATACGCAGTATTTT	CASSVSGTSTDTQYF
TRBV28	.	.	TRBJ2-5	TGTGCCAGCAACCCACTGGGATGGGAGACCCAGTACTTC	CASNPLGWETQYF
TRBV4-3	.	.	TRBJ2-7	TGCGCCAGCAGCCCGGAAAGAGCGGAATTCCTCGAGCAGTACTTC	CASSPERAEFLEQYF
TRBV10-3	TRBD2	.	TRBJ2-3	TGTGCCATCAGTGAAGACGGCGGGGGAACCACAGATACGCAGTATTTT	CAISEDGGGTTDTQYF
TRBV2	.	.	TRBJ1-2	TGTGCCAGCAGTGGACGACCTTTCGGGGGCTACACCTTC	CASSGRPFGGYTF
TRBV29-1	TRBD1	.	TRBJ1-2	TGCAGCGTTGAAGGGGGGACAGGTCGCGCCTATGGCTACACCTTC	CSVEGGTGRAYGYTF
TRBV13	.	.	TRBJ2-3	TGTGCCAGCAGCGCCAGTAGAGGGAGGACGTTGGATACGCAGTATTTT	CASSASRGRTLDTQYF
TRBV7-9	.	.	TRBJ2-7	TGTGCCAGCAGCGAGGACGGTTACGAGCAGTACTTC	CASSEDGYEQYF
TRBV6-1	TRBD1	.	TRBJ1-2	TGTGCCAGCAGTGCCCTGCGGGACAGGGGGATTCACTATGGCTACACCTTC	CASSALRDRGIHYGYTF
TRBV19	.	.	TRBJ1-3	TGTGCCAGTACGGGGGGAGAGTACTCTGGAAACACCATATATTTT	CASTGGEYSGNTIYF
TRBV28	.	.	TRBJ2-4	TGTGCCAGCAGCTGGACGGCCCTAGCCAAAAACATTCAGTACTTC	CASSWTALAKNIQYF
TRBV7-8	TRBD1	.	TRBJ1-2	TGTGCCAGCAGCTTACGACAGGGGCCCTATGGCTACACCTTC	CASSLRQGPYGYTF
TRBV27	.	.	TRBJ1-2	TGTGCCAGCAGTTTATCCAACAGCGAGGGGGGCTACACCTTC	CASSLSNSEGGYTF
TRBV11-2	.	.	TRBJ1-1	TGTGCCAGCAGCAATCGAGGGGCCGAAGCTTTCTTT	CASSNRGAEAFF
TRBV19	.	.	TRBJ1-2	TGTGCCAGTAGTCCTGGGCCTAGCTATGGCTACACCTTC	CASSPGPSYGYTF
TRBV5-1	.	.	TRBJ2-1	TGCGCCAGCAGCTTACCTTCGAACAATGAGCAGTTCTTC	CASSLPSNNEQFF
TRBV6-5	.	.	TRBJ2-3	TGTGCCAGCAGCTTACTGTTGGGGAGCACAGATACGCAGTATTTT	CASSLLLGSTDTQYF
TRBV27	TRBD2	.	TRBJ2-3	TGTGCCAGCAGGGTTCGCGGGGCGGGAGGCTCCCCTACCACAGATACGCAGTATTTT	CASRVRGAGGSPTTDTQYF
TRBV28	TRBD1	.	TRBJ2-5	TGTGCCAGCAGTTTATTAAAGGGGGCGAGAGAGACCCAGTACTTC	CASSLLKGARETQYF
TRBV21-1	.	.	TRBJ2-1	TGTGCCAGCAGCAAATACTTTGAAGTAGCTCGCTCCTACAATGAGCAGTTCTTC	CASSKYFEVARSYNEQFF
TRBV9	.	.	TRBJ2-2	TGTGCCAGCAGCCCATCAGGGGGGTGGACCGGGGAGCTGTTTTTT	CASSPSGGWTGELFF
TRBV7-9	TRBD1	.	TRBJ1-1	TGTGCCAGCAGCCCATCGGGACAGGAAGCTTTCTTT	CASSPSGQEAFF
TRBV14	.	.	TRBJ1-5	TGTGCCAGCAGCCAAGATGGTACAGCGGATCAGCCCCAGCATTTT	CASSQDGTADQPQHF
TRBV5-1	.	.	TRBJ2-1	TGCGCCAGCAGCTCTCCGCCGGGGCAGAAGTTCTTC	CASSSPPGQKFF
TRBV19	.	.	TRBJ1-1	TGTGCCAGCTCGGACGGCAGTAACACTGAAGCTTTCTTT	CASSDGSNTEAFF
TRBV27	.	.	TRBJ1-1	TGTGCCAGCAGTTTGGGGACATACACTGAAGCTTTCTTT	CASSLGTYTEAFF
TRBV25-1	.	.	TRBJ2-5	TGTGCCAGCAGTGAATTCTCGGGGGAGCAGTACTTC	CASSEFSGEQYF
TRBV25-1	.	.	TRBJ2-2	TGTGCCAGCAGTGAATTTGGACTCAAGAACACCGGGGAGCTGTTTTTT	CASSEFGLKNTGELFF
TRBV4-1	TRBD2	.	TRBJ2-1	TGCGCCAGCAGCCAAGTGGCTCTAGCGGGGTTCAGCTCCTACAATGAGCAGTTCTTC	CASSQVALAGFSSYNEQFF
TRBV4-2	TRBD2	.	TRBJ2-7	TGTGCCAGCAGCCCTCGCCCTAGCGGGGATTTCTCCTACGAGCAGTACTTC	CASSPRPSGDFSYEQYF
TRBV7-9	.	.	TRBJ2-7	TGTGCCAGCAGCTTTGGGCCCCGGGAGCAGTACTTC	CASSFGPREQYF
TRBV7-8	TRBD1	.	TRBJ1-4	TGTGCCAGTAATCCGGGACAGCTTAATGAAAAACTGTTTTTT	CASNPGQLNEKLFF
TRBV5-1	.	.	TRBJ1-1	TGCGCCAGCCCCATCGAGGACGGCACTGAAGCTTTCTTT	CASPIEDGTEAFF
TRBV7-7	.	.	TRBJ2-7	TGTGCCAGCAGCTCTGCGGGTCCCGCGGACGAGCAGTACTTC	CASSSAGPADEQYF
TRBV27	TRBD2	.	TRBJ2-3	TGTGCCAGCAGCCACAGGACCGGGGGGACAGATACGCAGTATTTT	CASSHRTGGTDTQYF
TRBV15	TRBD1	.	TRBJ1-1	TGTGCCACCAGCAGAGCGGACAGGGTCGGAGCTTTCTTT	CATSRADRVGAFF
TRBV9	TRBD1	.	TRBJ1-4	TGTGCCAGCAGCGTAGGAGACAGGGGGCGGACTAATGAAAAACTGTTTTTT	CASSVGDRGRTNEKLFF
TRBV5-1	TRBD1	.	TRBJ2-7	TGCGCCAGCAGCTTGGTAGAGACCGGGACAGGGGACGAGCAGTACTTC	CASSLVETGTGDEQYF
TRBV10-2	.	.	TRBJ2-7	TGCGCCAGCAGTGAGCCAAATGACAGGATCTCCTACGAGCAGTACTTC	CASSEPNDRISYEQYF
TRBV9	.	.	TRBJ2-1	TGTGCCAGCAGCGTAGGGCAGTACAATGAGCAGTTCTTC	CASSVGQYNEQFF
TRBV6-4	TRBD1	.	TRBJ1-1	TGTGCCAGCACCCAGGGACAGGGCGCATCTGAGGCTTTCTTT	CASTQGQGASEAFF
TRBV19	.	.	TRBJ2-1	TGTGCCAGTAACACACAGAACAATGAGCAGTTCTTC	CASNTQNNEQFF
TRBV6-1	TRBD1	.	TRBJ2-7	TGTGCCAGCAGTGCGGACAGGTTCTCCTACGAGCAGTACTTC	CASSADRFSYEQYF
TRBV21-1	.	.	TRBJ2-7	TGTGCCAGAAGATTCCTAGACGGGAGGCCAGGGGAGCAGTACTTC	CARRFLDGRPGEQYF
TRBV6-1	TRBD1	.	TRBJ1-5	TGTGCCAGCAGTGAAAGGGGGTCGGGACAGGGTACCCAGCCCCAGCATTTT	CASSERGSGQGTQPQHF